Each of the 16 T cell receptor beta chains below was sequenced from the same sample in a study of CD8 T cells in Susac syndrome. Reverse transcription used roughly 0.45 to 1 ug RNA and random hexamers. TCRdb passed the immunoSEQ multiplex PCR reads through MiXCR, listing each CDR3 protein once. The data show 130,000 or so distinct CDR3 sequences, 80% seen once. Sequencing was performed on CD8+ T cells from PBMCs. The receptors here all came from a human donor with multiple sclerosis.

This chain uses TRBV2 with TRBJ2-7, with D perhaps assigned TRBD1 or TRBD2 (5 bases each). Germline V lookup: CDR1 SNHLY, CDR2 FYNNEI. V was pared by 4 bases and J by 0 bases, with 10 bases between. This CDR3 spans 14 amino acids. The CDR3 here is CASSGTGLSYEQYV. The CDR3 DNA reads TGTGCCAGCAGTGGAACAGGACTCTCCTACGAGCAGTACGTC.

This chain connects TRBV6-5 to TRBJ2-7; D call uncertain. V lost 2 bases, J lost 4 bases, and 12 bases lay in between. There are 14 residues in the CDR3. Germline V gene data show CDR1 as MNHEY and CDR2 as SVGAGI. In DNA, the CDR3 is TGTGCCAGCAGTTACGGCGGCTTTAATTACGAGCAGTACTTC. This codes for CASSYGGFNYEQYF.

The rearrangement joins TRBV19 to TRBJ1-5; TRBD1 agrees at 8 bases. Germline CDR1 is LNHDA and CDR2 is SQIVND (reference sequence). CDR3 length equals 15 residues. After removal of 3 bases from V and 7 bases from J, the junction contained 8 bases not matched to a gene. The CDR3: CASSIGQGGGQPQHF. CDR3 nucleotide sequence: TGTGCCAGTAGTATTGGACAGGGAGGTGGACAGCCCCAGCATTTT.

The chain uses TRBV6-2 or TRBV6-3 and TRBJ2-1; TRBD1 matches 10 bases. The ends lost 6 bases at V and 4 bases at J; junction bases unmatched: 3. The CDR3 covers 14 residues. Germline-derived CDR1 and CDR2 are MNHEY and SVGEGT. The CDR3 region has the DNA TGTGCCAGCAGGACGGACAGGGGGTACAATGAGCAGTTCTTC. This sequence encodes CASRTDRGYNEQFF.

The V gene is TRBV28, the J gene TRBJ2-7; D perhaps matches TRBD2 (5 bases). Trimming removed 2 bases at V and 3 bases at J, with 11 bases between. The CDR3 is made up of 14 amino acids. The germline V gene has CDR1 MDHEN and CDR2 SYDVKM. CDR3 loop: CASSLGLRYYEQYF. The CDR3 DNA sequence: TGTGCCAGCAGTTTAGGACTTAGGTACTACGAGCAGTACTTC.

J is TRBJ2-7 and V is TRBV7-9; D is possibly TRBD1 (5 bases). Per germline, CDR1 SEHNR and CDR2 FQNEAQ (reference sequence). The CDR3 has 14 amino acids. V was pared by 5 bases and J by 4 bases, with 15 bases between. The CDR3 coding sequence is TGTGCCAGCAGCCCAGCCGGACACATATACGAGCAGTACGTC. Amino acid sequence: CASSPAGHIYEQYV.

V is TRBV7-2 and J is TRBJ2-3, with D possibly being TRBD1 (6 bases). V lost 3 bases and J lost 6, with 16 bases in between. The CDR3 runs 15 residues. CDR1 is SGHTA, CDR2 FQGNSA, per germline. The CDR3 DNA sequence: TGTGCCAGCAGCTTTGGCTTGGGGGCGCGGGATACGCAGTATTTT. Its translation: CASSFGLGARDTQYF. The full variable domain, rest sourced from reference TRBV7-2 and TRBJ2-3, is GAGVSQSPSNKVTEKGKDVELRCDPISGHTALYWYRQSLGQGLEFLIYFQGNSAPDKSGLPSDRFSAERTGGSVSTLTIQRTQQEDSAVYLCASSFGLGARDTQYFGPGTRLTVL.

This chain joins TRBV27 and TRBJ1-5; D remains ambiguous. This CDR3 has 14 amino acids. Germline lookup yields CDR1 MNHEY and CDR2 SMNVEV (reference sequence). Trimming stripped 3 bases from V and 9 bases from J, with 15 bases between. CDR3 region: CASSLGRSALPQHF. DNA for the CDR3: TGTGCCAGCAGTTTGGGGAGGTCCGCCTTGCCCCAGCATTTT.

The rearrangement links TRBV19 to TRBJ1-1; tentatively, D is TRBD1 (6 bases). CDR1 is LNHDA, CDR2 SQIVND, per germline (reference sequence). V lost 5 bases to trimming and J lost 3 bases, with 16 bases between them. The CDR3 is 15 residues long. As DNA, the CDR3 is TGTGCCAGTAGTGCCCTCAGGGGCGTTTACACTGAAGCTTTCTTT. This translates into CASSALRGVYTEAFF.

This chain connects TRBV7-2 to TRBJ2-7; D not certain. There are 14 residues in the CDR3. The V and J ends lost 4 bases and 6 bases respectively, with 16 bases between them. The germline V gene has CDR1 SGHTA and CDR2 FQGNSA. The CDR3 DNA follows: TGTGCCAGCAGCTCCTCCTCTAGATGGGTCGAGCAGTACGTC. Its translation: CASSSSSRWVEQYV.

The chain links TRBV6-2 or TRBV6-3 to TRBJ1-2; 12 nucleotides agree with TRBD1. The ends lost 5 bases at V and 1 base at J; junction bases unmatched: 11. The CDR3 is made up of 18 amino acids. CDR1 and CDR2 from the germline V gene are MNHEY and SVGEGT. The CDR3 loop reads CASSPPGTGGLFNYGYTF. The CDR3 nucleotides are TGTGCCAGCAGTCCGCCCGGGACAGGGGGCCTGTTTAACTATGGCTACACCTTC.

This rearrangement joins TRBV24-1 to TRBJ2-3, with 10 bases that match TRBD2. Per the germline V gene, CDR1 is KGHDR and CDR2 is SFDVKD. CDR3 length equals 17 residues. The trim removed 4 bases at V and 2 bases at J, leaving 8 bases unmatched. The CDR3 bases are TGTGCCACCAGTGAACCTCCTAGCGGGAGAGCCACAGATACGCAGTATTTT. It specifies CATSEPPSGRATDTQYF.

This chain uses TRBV19 with TRBJ2-1, with D perhaps TRBD1 (7 bases). There are 12 residues in the CDR3. Per the germline V gene, CDR1 is LNHDA and CDR2 is SQIVND (reference sequence). The germline V and J ends were trimmed by 8 bases and 7 bases, with 12 bases remaining between them. As DNA, the CDR3 is TGTGCCAGTGGAGCAGGGGGGAATGAGCAGTTCTTC. Amino acids: CASGAGGNEQFF.

The chain couples TRBV28 to TRBJ2-7; tentative D call: TRBD1 (5 bases). Germline V gene data show CDR1 as MDHEN and CDR2 as SYDVKM. The CDR3 is 17 amino acids. Trimming stripped 7 bases from V and 2 bases from J, with 24 bases between. The CDR3 is CASIPTTDSRTPYEQYF. The CDR3 DNA is TGTGCCAGCATCCCTACCACCGACAGCCGTACACCCTACGAGCAGTACTTC.

V usage is TRBV9 and J usage is TRBJ2-7; 9 bases align to TRBD1. The V gene end was trimmed by 0 bases and the J gene end by 3 bases; junction bases not matched to a gene: 1. The CDR3 spans 14 residues. Germline values: CDR1 SGDLS, CDR2 YYNGEE. CDR3 region: CASSVGDRVYEQYF. CDR3 nucleotide sequence: TGTGCCAGCAGCGTAGGGGACAGGGTCTACGAGCAGTACTTC.

The J gene is TRBJ2-1, the V gene TRBV15; no firm D call. Looked up from germline, CDR1 is LNHNV and CDR2 is YYDKDF (reference sequence). This CDR3 is 13 amino acids long. V was pared by 5 bases and J by 6 bases, with 11 bases between. CDR3 protein: CATSLRSSNEQFF. The CDR3 DNA reads TGTGCCACCAGCCTTAGGTCGAGCAATGAGCAGTTCTTC.